The rows below give T cell receptor beta chains drawn from one sample of a study of blood T cell repertoires in COVID-19. The assay was immunoSEQ multiplex PCR, and TCRdb's table has in-frame clones only and misses some. The repertoire has about 300,000 clones, roughly 91% of them found once; the top ten carry approximately 4.2%. The specimen was peripheral blood. The receptor source for this set is a man between 40 and 49 years old with acute or convalescent COVID-19. The CDR3 runs from the conserved cysteine through the conserved F or W. A D gene is named only where the DNA matches it firmly. Clone size is stated in some rows and not others, as once, few, many or a class when expanded.

CDR3 DNA | CDR3 protein | J gene | D gene | V gene | clone size
TGTGCCAGCAGTTTATGGGGGACAGAGAATCAGCCCCAGCATTTT | CASSLWGTENQPQHF | TRBJ1-5 | TRBD1 | TRBV27 | .
TGTGCCAGTAGTACCCGACAGGGTTCCTACAATGAGCAGTTCTTC | CASSTRQGSYNEQFF | TRBJ2-1 | TRBD1 | TRBV19 | .
TGTGCCAGTAGTATTACTAGGAGTGCAGAGACCCAGTACTTC | CASSITRSAETQYF | TRBJ2-5 | . | TRBV19 | .
TGTGCCATCAGGCGGACAGGGGGCGCAAATGAAGCTTTCTTT | CAIRRTGGANEAFF | TRBJ1-1 | TRBD1 | TRBV10-3 | .
TGTGCCAGCAGTTACCGGGGGGAGGGCTACACCTTC | CASSYRGEGYTF | TRBJ1-2 | . | TRBV6-6 | .
TGTGCCAGCAGTCCCTGGGACAGGGACGAGCAGTACTTC | CASSPWDRDEQYF | TRBJ2-7 | TRBD1 | TRBV12-3/TRBV12-4 | .
TGTGCCAGCAGCTTTAAACAGGGTGGGAATCAGCCCCAGCATTTT | CASSFKQGGNQPQHF | TRBJ1-5 | . | TRBV11-2 | few
TGTGCCAGCAGCTTAGTAGCGTACGCAGATACGCAGTATTTT | CASSLVAYADTQYF | TRBJ2-3 | . | TRBV7-2 | .
TGTGCCAGCAGTTTTGACTCCTCTCACTCTGGAAACACCATATATTTT | CASSFDSSHSGNTIYF | TRBJ1-3 | . | TRBV6-5 | few
TGCGCCAGCAGTGGCGAGAGGGATGGTGAGCAGTTCTTC | CASSGERDGEQFF | TRBJ2-1 | . | TRBV10-2 | .
TGTGCCAGCAGTGGGACTTGGGGCGCTGAAGCTTTCTTT | CASSGTWGAEAFF | TRBJ1-1 | . | TRBV12-3/TRBV12-4 | .
TGTGCCAGCAGCCCTTCGGGGCAGCCCCAGCATTTT | CASSPSGQPQHF | TRBJ1-5 | . | TRBV7-8 | once
TGCGCCAGCAGCTTGACTAGCGGGGGGGATGAGCAGTTCTTC | CASSLTSGGDEQFF | TRBJ2-1 | TRBD2 | TRBV5-1 | .
TGTGCCAGCAGCTTATTAGGGGGTAGGAGCACTGAAGCTTTCTTT | CASSLLGGRSTEAFF | TRBJ1-1 | . | TRBV7-3 | few
TGTGCCAGCAGTTTCGACAGCTCTGGGGCCAACGTCCTGACTTTC | CASSFDSSGANVLTF | TRBJ2-6 | . | TRBV2 | .
TGCAGTGCTCCACAGGGGGCTACCCTCCACTTT | CSAPQGATLHF | TRBJ1-6 | TRBD1 | TRBV20-1 | few
TGCAGTGCTAGTCAGGGTCGCTCTGGAAACACCATATATTTT | CSASQGRSGNTIYF | TRBJ1-3 | . | TRBV20-1 | .
TGTGCCAGCAGCTTGGATGAGACAGGCTATGGCTACACCTTC | CASSLDETGYGYTF | TRBJ1-2 | . | TRBV5-4 | .
TGTGCCAGCAGCTTACCGGTGGCTAGCGGGGGGCCGCATGAGCAGTTCTTC | CASSLPVASGGPHEQFF | TRBJ2-1 | TRBD2 | TRBV13 | .
TGTGCCAGCAGCCCGACAGTCTCTGGAAACACCATATATTTT | CASSPTVSGNTIYF | TRBJ1-3 | . | TRBV14 | .
TGTGCCAGTAGTATACTCGGGACAGCAAATCAGCCCCAGCATTTT | CASSILGTANQPQHF | TRBJ1-5 | TRBD1 | TRBV19 | .
TGTGCCAGCAGCAAGGAAAGGGGCTTAGGCACTGAAGCTTTCTTT | CASSKERGLGTEAFF | TRBJ1-1 | . | TRBV3-1/TRBV3-2 | .
TGTGCCAGCGGCCGGGACAGGGCCTACGAGCAGTACTTC | CASGRDRAYEQYF | TRBJ2-7 | TRBD1 | TRBV7-8 | .
TGCAGTGCTAGTGCAGGGACAGGGTTTTACTATGGCTACACCTTC | CSASAGTGFYYGYTF | TRBJ1-2 | TRBD1 | TRBV20-1 | .
TGCGCCAGCAGCTTGACCAGTGCAACTAATGAAAAACTGTTTTTT | CASSLTSATNEKLFF | TRBJ1-4 | . | TRBV5-1 | few
TGTGCTAGTGGTTTGGTACTTAGCGTTAACTATGGCTACACCTTC | CASGLVLSVNYGYTF | TRBJ1-2 | . | TRBV12-5 | .
TGTGCCAGCAGCCCCAGAGAGACAGGGAGCTCCTATAATTCACCCCTCCACTTT | CASSPRETGSSYNSPLHF | TRBJ1-6 | TRBD1 | TRBV7-8 | once
TGTGCCAGCAGCTACCGTGGAGCCAACTATGGCTACACCTTC | CASSYRGANYGYTF | TRBJ1-2 | . | TRBV6-6 | few
TGTGCCAGCTCACCAATCCCCTACAGCACCGGGACAGGGGATCGGAACACTGAAGCTTTCTTT | CASSPIPYSTGTGDRNTEAFF | TRBJ1-1 | TRBD1 | TRBV18 | .
TGCGCCAGCAGCTTGGGACAGGGGGGCACAGATACGCAGTATTTT | CASSLGQGGTDTQYF | TRBJ2-3 | TRBD1 | TRBV5-1 | .
TGTGCCACCCAGGGGGACACCGGGGAGCTGTTTTTT | CATQGDTGELFF | TRBJ2-2 | TRBD1 | TRBV24-1 | few
TGCGCCAGCAGCTTTAGCGGGGGGCAGGGAGATACGCAGTATTTT | CASSFSGGQGDTQYF | TRBJ2-3 | TRBD2 | TRBV5-1 | .
TGTGCCAGTAGTATCCTATCTCCAGGGGGCGGAGAGACCCAGTACTTC | CASSILSPGGGETQYF | TRBJ2-5 | TRBD1 | TRBV19 | .
TGTGCTAGTGGTTTTCTCCCCCTCGGACAGGTCAACGAGCAGTACTTC | CASGFLPLGQVNEQYF | TRBJ2-7 | TRBD1 | TRBV12-5 | .
TGTGCCAGCATCCTTTCGGGGGGGATAAGGATCGGGGAGCTGTTTTTT | CASILSGGIRIGELFF | TRBJ2-2 | TRBD2 | TRBV7-9 | few
TGTGCCAGTAGTGCCCGGGGGTGGTGGGGTGGTTCACCCCTCCACTTT | CASSARGWWGGSPLHF | TRBJ1-6 | . | TRBV19 | .
TGTGCCAGCGGCGCAGAGGGAGGAGGTAATCAGCCCCAGCATTTT | CASGAEGGGNQPQHF | TRBJ1-5 | . | TRBV6-5 | .
TGTGCCAGCAGCTGGGACGGGGGGAACACTGAAGCTTTCTTT | CASSWDGGNTEAFF | TRBJ1-1 | . | TRBV9 | .
TGTGCCAGCAGCTTTATACTGGACGAGCAGTACTTC | CASSFILDEQYF | TRBJ2-7 | . | TRBV25-1 | .
TGTGCCAGCAGCCGGACAGTGGACACAGATACGCAGTATTTT | CASSRTVDTDTQYF | TRBJ2-3 | . | TRBV6-4 | .
TGTGCCAGCTCACCCGGACAGGGAAGCACAGATACGCAGTATTTT | CASSPGQGSTDTQYF | TRBJ2-3 | TRBD1 | TRBV18 | few
TGTGCCAGCAGCTTAGACAGGGCTGAGTGGGACGAGCAGTACTTC | CASSLDRAEWDEQYF | TRBJ2-7 | . | TRBV7-6 | .
TGTGCCACCAGTGACCCCGGGACAGGGGCGACCAAAAACATTCAGTACTTC | CATSDPGTGATKNIQYF | TRBJ2-4 | TRBD1 | TRBV24-1 | .
TGTGCCAGCAGCTTATACGCGGGGAGCCGCACAGATACGCAGTATTTT | CASSLYAGSRTDTQYF | TRBJ2-3 | . | TRBV7-2 | once
TGTGCCAGCAAAAACAGGGCCGACACTGAAGCTTTCTTT | CASKNRADTEAFF | TRBJ1-1 | . | TRBV2 | .
TGTGCCAGCAGTCCGGACAGGGGATACAATGAGCAGTTCTTC | CASSPDRGYNEQFF | TRBJ2-1 | TRBD1 | TRBV2 | .